One T cell receptor (beta chain) is described in this entry. Its antigen remains unidentified. The CDR3 totals 18 residues. V lost 5 bases, J lost 5 bases, and 18 bases stayed unmatched. Germline V gene sequence: CDR1 SNHLY, CDR2 FYNNEI. Only patients with CD8+CD57+ cell expansion on flow cytometry were chosen for sequencing. Patients had not yet gotten any therapy when their blood was taken for sampling. This sample is part of a study of CD8+CD57+ T cells in acquired aplastic anemia. For the study at large: The mean DNA yield obtained from sorted CD4+ and CD8+ cells came to approximately 3 ug.

For CDR3 and TCR beta VDJ profiling, genomic DNA was the template used. Each CDR3 protein is one row after TCRdb ran MiXCR on the reads. The repertoire includes 250,000 to 350,000 distinct CDR3 sequences, 50% to 65% of them detected once, and under 1.5% sits in the top ten. Study-level results: Around 30 sequences, all CD8+ CDR3, were shared between patients and controls.

The TCR sequence derives from a human donor with aplastic anemia. The sequenced material came from sorted CD4+, CD8+, or CD8+CD57+ T cells (not recorded which) from PBMCs. J is TRBJ2-7 and V is TRBV2, with TRBD1 matching 10 bases. CDR3 sequence reads: CASSYSISRTGGFDEQYF. The CDR3 DNA reads TGTGCCAGCAGTTACTCGATTAGTAGGACAGGGGGTTTCGACGAGCAGTACTTC.